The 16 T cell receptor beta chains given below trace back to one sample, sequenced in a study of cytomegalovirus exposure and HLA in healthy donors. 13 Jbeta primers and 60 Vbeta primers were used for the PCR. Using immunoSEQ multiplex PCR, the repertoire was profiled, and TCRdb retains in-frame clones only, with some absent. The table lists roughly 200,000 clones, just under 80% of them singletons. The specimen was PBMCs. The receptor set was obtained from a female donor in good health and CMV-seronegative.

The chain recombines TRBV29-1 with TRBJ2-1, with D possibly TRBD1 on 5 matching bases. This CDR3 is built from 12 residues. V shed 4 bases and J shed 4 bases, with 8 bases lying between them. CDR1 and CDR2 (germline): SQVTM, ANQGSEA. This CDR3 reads CSVGQPYNEQFF. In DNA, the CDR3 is TGCAGCGTTGGACAGCCTTACAATGAGCAGTTCTTC.

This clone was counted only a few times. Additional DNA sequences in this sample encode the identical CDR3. CDR3 sequence reads: CASSLRGGETQYF. The CDR3 region has the DNA TGTGCCAGCAGTTTAAGGGGGGGGGAGACCCAGTACTTC. V is TRBV27 and J is TRBJ2-5; possible D gene TRBD2, 7 bases. Germline CDR1 and CDR2: MNHEY and SMNVEV (reference sequence). The CDR3 is 13 residues long. Trimming removed 2 bases from V and 5 bases from J, with 9 bases in between.

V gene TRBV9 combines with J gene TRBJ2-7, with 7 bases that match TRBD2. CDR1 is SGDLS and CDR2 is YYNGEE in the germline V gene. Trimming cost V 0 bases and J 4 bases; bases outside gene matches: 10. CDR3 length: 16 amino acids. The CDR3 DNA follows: TGTGCCAGCAGCGTAGGAGGAGGGAGGGCCGAGTACGAGCAGTACTTC. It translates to CASSVGGGRAEYEQYF.

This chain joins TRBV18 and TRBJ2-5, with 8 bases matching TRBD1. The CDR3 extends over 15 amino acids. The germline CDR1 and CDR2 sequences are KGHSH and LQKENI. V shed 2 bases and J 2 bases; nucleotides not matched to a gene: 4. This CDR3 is CASSPGQGSQETQYF. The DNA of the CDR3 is TGTGCCAGCTCACCAGGACAGGGTTCACAAGAGACCCAGTACTTC. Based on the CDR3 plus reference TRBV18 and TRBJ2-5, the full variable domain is NAGVMQNPRHLVRRRGQEARLRCSPMKGHSHVYWYRQLPEEGLKFMVYLQKENIIDESGMPKERFSAEFPKEGPSILRIQQVVRGDSAAYFCASSPGQGSQETQYFGPGTRLLVL.

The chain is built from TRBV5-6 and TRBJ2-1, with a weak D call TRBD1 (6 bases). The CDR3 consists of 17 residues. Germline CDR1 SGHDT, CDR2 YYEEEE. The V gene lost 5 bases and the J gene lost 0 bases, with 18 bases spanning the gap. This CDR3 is CASSEGPGQSSYNEQFF. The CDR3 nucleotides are TGTGCCAGCAGTGAAGGACCGGGACAAAGCTCCTACAATGAGCAGTTCTTC.

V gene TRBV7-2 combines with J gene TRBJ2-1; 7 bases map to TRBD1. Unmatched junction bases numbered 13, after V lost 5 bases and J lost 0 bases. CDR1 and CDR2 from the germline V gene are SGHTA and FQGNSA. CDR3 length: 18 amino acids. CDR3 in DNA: TGTGCCAGCAGCCCTCGAGCAGGGGGAGTGGGCTCCTACAATGAGCAGTTCTTC. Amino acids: CASSPRAGGVGSYNEQFF.

The CDR3 protein is CASSYSTGGGYEQYF. The CDR3 coding sequence is TGTGCCAGCAGTTACTCGACAGGGGGCGGGTACGAGCAGTACTTC. The chain employs TRBV6-5 and TRBJ2-5; 10 positions match TRBD1. Matching the DNA end better, TRBJ2-7 makes the J call doubtful. CDR3 size: 15 residues. Looked up from germline, CDR1 is MNHEY and CDR2 is SVGAGI.

CDR3 sequence (DNA): TGTGCCAGCAGCACGGGACTTCCGCGGATGGCTTTCTTT. Translation gives CASSTGLPRMAFF. The J gene is TRBJ1-1, the V gene TRBV11-3, with D possibly being TRBD1 (5 bases). This CDR3 comprises 13 residues. Trimming left V 5 bases short and J 11 bases short, with 18 bases between. Germline CDR1 reads SGHNT; CDR2 reads YENEEA.

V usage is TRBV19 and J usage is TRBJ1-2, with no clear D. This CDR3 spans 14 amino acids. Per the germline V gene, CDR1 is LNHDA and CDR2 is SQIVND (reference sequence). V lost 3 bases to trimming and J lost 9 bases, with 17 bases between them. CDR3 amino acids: CASSIPPGRTSYTF. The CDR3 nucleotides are TGTGCCAGTAGTATTCCCCCGGGGAGGACGAGCTACACCTTC.

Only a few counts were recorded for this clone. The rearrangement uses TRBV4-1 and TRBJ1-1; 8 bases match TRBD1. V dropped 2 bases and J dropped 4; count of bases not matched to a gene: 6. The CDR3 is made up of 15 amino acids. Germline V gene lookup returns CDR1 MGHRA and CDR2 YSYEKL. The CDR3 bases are TGCGCCAGCAGCCAACCACAGGGGGACCCCACTGAAGCTTTCTTT. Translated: CASSQPQGDPTEAFF.

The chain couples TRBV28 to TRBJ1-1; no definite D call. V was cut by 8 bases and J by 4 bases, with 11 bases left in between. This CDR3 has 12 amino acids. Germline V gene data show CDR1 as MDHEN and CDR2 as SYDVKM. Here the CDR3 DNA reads TGTGCCAGCTCCCACCTAATCACTGAAGCTTTCTTT. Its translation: CASSHLITEAFF.

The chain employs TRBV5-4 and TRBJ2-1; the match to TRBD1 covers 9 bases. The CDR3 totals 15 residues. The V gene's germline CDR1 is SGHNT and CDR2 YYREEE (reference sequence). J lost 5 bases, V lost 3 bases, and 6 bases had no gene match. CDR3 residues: CASSYRDRANNEQFF. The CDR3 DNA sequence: TGTGCCAGCAGCTACCGGGACAGGGCCAACAATGAGCAGTTCTTC.

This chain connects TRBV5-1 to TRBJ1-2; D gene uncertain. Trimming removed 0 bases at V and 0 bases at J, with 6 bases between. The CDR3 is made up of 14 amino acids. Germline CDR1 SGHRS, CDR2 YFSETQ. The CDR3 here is CASSLVTANYGYTF. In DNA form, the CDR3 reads TGCGCCAGCAGCTTGGTTACAGCTAACTATGGCTACACCTTC.

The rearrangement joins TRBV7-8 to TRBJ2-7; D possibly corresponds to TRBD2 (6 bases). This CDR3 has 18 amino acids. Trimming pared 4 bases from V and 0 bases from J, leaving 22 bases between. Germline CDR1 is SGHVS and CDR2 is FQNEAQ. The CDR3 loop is CASSSQRASRSNSYEQYF. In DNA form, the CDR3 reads TGTGCCAGCAGCTCCCAGCGGGCTAGCAGATCCAACTCCTACGAGCAGTACTTC.

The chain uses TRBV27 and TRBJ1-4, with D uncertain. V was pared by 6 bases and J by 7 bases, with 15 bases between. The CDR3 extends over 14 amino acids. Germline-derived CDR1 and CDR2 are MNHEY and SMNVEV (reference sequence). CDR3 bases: TGTGCCAGCAGCCGGATGGGAGGTCTTGAAAAACTGTTTTTT. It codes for CASSRMGGLEKLFF. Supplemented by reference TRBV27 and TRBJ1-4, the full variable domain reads EAQVTQNPRYLITVTGKKLTVTCSQNMNHEYMSWYRQDPGLGLRQIYYSMNVEVTDKGDVPEGYKVSRKEKRNFPLILESPSPNQTSLYFCASSRMGGLEKLFFGSGTQLSVL.

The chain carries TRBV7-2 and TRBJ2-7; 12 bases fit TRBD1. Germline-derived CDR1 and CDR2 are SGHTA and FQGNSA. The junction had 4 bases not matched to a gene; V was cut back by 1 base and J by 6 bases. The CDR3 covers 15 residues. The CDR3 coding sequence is TGTGCCAGCAGCTTAGTCGCGGGACAGGGGGCCGAGCAGTACTTC. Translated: CASSLVAGQGAEQYF.